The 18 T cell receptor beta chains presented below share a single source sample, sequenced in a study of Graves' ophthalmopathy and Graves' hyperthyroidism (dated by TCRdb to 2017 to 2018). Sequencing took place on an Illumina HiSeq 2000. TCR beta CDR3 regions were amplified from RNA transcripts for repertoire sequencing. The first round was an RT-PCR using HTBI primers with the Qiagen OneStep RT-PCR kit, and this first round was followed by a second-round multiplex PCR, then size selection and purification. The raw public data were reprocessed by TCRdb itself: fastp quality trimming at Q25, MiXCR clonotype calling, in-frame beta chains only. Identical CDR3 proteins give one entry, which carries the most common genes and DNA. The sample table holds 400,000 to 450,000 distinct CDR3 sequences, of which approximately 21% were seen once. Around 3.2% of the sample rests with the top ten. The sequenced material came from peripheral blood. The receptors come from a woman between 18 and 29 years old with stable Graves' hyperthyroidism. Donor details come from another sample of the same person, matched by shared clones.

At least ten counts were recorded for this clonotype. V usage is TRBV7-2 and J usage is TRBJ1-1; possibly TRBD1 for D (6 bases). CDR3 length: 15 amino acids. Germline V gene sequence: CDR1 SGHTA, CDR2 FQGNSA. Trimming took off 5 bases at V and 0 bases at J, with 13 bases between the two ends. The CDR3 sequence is CASSQRGDLNTEAFF. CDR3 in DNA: TGTGCCAGCAGCCAGAGGGGGGACCTGAACACTGAAGCTTTCTTT.

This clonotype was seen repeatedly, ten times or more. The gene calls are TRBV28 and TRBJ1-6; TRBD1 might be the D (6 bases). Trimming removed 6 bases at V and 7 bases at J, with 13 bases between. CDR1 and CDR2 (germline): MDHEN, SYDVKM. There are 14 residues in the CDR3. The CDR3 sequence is CASSLQGSNSPLHF. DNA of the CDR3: TGTGCCAGCAGCTTACAGGGTTCCAATTCACCCCTCCACTTT.

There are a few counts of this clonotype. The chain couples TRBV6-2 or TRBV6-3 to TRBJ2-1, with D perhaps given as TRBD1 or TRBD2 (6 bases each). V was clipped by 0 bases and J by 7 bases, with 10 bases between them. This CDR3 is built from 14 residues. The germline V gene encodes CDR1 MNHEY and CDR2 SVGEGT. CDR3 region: CASSYSGGWNEQFF. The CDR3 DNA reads TGTGCCAGCAGTTACTCGGGGGGCTGGAATGAGCAGTTCTTC.

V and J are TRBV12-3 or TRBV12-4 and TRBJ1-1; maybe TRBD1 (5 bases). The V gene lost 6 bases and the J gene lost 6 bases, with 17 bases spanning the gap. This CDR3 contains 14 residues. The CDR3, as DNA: TGTGCCAGCAGCCCCCGAGCGGGGGATGCTGAAGCTTTCTTT. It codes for CASSPRAGDAEAFF.

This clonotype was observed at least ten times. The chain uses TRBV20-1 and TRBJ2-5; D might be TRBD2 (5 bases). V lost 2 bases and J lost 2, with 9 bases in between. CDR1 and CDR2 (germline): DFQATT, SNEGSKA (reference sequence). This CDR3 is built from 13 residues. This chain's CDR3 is CSARFEGQETQYF. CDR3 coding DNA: TGCAGTGCTAGATTCGAGGGACAAGAGACCCAGTACTTC.

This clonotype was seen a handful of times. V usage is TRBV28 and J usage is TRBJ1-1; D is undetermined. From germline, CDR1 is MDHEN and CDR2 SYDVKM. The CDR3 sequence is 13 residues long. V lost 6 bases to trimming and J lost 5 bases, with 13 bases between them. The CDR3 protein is CASSHNPKTEAFF. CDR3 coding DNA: TGTGCCAGCAGCCACAACCCTAAAACTGAAGCTTTCTTT.

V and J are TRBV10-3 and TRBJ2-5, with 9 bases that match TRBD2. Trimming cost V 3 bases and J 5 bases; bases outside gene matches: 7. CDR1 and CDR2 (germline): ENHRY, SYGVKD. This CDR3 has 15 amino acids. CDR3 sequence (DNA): TGTGCCATCAGTGAAGTAGCGGGAGTGTCTGAGACCCAGTACTTC. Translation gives CAISEVAGVSETQYF.

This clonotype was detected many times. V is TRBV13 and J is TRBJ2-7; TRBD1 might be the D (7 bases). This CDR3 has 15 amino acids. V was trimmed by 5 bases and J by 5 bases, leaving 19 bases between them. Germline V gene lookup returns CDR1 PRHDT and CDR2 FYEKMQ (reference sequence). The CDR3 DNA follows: TGTGCCAGCAGCCACGCCAGGGGGGAAAGGGACGAGCAGTACTTC. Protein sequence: CASSHARGERDEQYF.

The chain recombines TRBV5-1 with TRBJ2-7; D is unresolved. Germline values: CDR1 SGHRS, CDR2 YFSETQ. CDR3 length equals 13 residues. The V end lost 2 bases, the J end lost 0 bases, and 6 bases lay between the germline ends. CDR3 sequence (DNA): TGCGCCAGCAGCTTTTATGACTCCTACGAGCAGTACTTC. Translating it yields CASSFYDSYEQYF.

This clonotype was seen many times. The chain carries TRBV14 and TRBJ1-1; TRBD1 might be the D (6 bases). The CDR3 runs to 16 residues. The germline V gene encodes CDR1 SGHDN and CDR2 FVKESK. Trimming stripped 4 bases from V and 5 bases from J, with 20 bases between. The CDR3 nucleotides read TGTGCCAGCAGCCCCTTGTTTAAGGGGAGGGGGACTGAAGCTTTCTTT. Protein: CASSPLFKGRGTEAFF.

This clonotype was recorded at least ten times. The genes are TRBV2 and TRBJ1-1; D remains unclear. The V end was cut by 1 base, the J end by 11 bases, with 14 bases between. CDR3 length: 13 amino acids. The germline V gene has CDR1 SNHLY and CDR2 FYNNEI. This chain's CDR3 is CASSEGAVLNAFF. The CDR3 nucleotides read TGTGCCAGCAGTGAAGGGGCAGTGCTGAATGCTTTCTTT.

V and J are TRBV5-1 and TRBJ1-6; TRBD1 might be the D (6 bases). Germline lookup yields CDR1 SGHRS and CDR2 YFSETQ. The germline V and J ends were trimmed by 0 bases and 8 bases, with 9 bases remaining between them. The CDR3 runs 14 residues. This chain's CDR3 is CASSLDRTDSPLHF. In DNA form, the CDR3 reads TGCGCCAGCAGCTTGGACAGGACAGATTCACCCCTCCACTTT.

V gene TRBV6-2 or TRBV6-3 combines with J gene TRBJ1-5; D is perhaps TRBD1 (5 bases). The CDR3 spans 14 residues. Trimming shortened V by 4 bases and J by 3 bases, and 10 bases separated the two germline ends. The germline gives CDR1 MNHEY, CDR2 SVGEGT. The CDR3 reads CASSSPGDNQPQHF. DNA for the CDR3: TGTGCCAGCAGTTCACCGGGGGACAATCAGCCCCAGCATTTT.

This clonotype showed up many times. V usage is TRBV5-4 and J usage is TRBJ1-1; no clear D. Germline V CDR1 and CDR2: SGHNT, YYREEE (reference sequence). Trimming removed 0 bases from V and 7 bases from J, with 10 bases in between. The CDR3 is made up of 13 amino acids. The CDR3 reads CASSLGRSGEAFF. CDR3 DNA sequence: TGTGCCAGCAGCTTGGGCCGAAGTGGTGAAGCTTTCTTT.

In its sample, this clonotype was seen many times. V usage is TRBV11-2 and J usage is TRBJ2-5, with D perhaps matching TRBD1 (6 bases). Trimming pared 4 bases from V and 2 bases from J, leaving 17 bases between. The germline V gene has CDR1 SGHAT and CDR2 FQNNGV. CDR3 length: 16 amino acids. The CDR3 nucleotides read TGTGCCAGCAGCTACAACGGGGCAGGGGAACAAGAGACCCAGTACTTC. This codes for CASSYNGAGEQETQYF. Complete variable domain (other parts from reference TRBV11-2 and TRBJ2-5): EAGVAQSPRYKIIEKRQSVAFWCNPISGHATLYWYQQILGQGPKLLIQFQNNGVVDDSQLPKDRFSAERLKGVDSTLKIQPAKLEDSAVYLCASSYNGAGEQETQYFGPGTRLLVL.

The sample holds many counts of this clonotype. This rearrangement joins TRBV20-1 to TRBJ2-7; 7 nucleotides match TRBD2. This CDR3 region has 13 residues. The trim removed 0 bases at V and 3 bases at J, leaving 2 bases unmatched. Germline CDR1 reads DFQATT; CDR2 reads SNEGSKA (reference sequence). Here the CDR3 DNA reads TGCAGTGCTAGAGATCCGGGAGGCTACGAGCAGTACTTC. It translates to CSARDPGGYEQYF.

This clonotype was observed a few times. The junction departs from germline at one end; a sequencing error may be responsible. For the CDR3, the DNA is TGCAGCGTTGAAGGTCCCGGGACTAGCAGTGAGACCCAGCACTTC. This translates into CSVEGPGTSSETQHF. The chain carries TRBV29-1 and TRBJ2-5; 9 nucleotides line up with TRBD2. Germline V gene sequence: CDR1 SQVTM, CDR2 ANQGSEA. CDR3 length: 15 residues.

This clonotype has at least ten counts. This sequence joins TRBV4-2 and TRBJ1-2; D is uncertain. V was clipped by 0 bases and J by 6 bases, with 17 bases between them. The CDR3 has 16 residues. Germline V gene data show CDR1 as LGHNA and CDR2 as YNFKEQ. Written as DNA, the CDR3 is TGTGCCAGCAGCCAAGATTCCCAGGTCTATCTTCATGGCTACACCTTC. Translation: CASSQDSQVYLHGYTF.